The 16 T cell receptor beta chains below were found in one sample sequenced in a study of CD8 T cells in Susac syndrome. It was with random hexamers that 0.5 to 1 ug RNA was reverse transcribed. Via MiXCR, TCRdb re-called the immunoSEQ multiplex PCR reads, giving one row per CDR3 protein. The sample has around 180,000 distinct CDR3 sequences, 90% to 95% seen once; the top ten hold roughly 0.11%. The sequencing input was CD4+ T cells from PBMCs. The receptors originated from a human donor with Susac syndrome.

CDR3 coding DNA: TGTGCCAGCAGTACGACAGGGAACTATGGCTACACCTTC. It translates to CASSTTGNYGYTF. The chain employs TRBV28 and TRBJ1-2; TRBD1 aligns across 7 bases. After removal of 5 bases from V and 2 bases from J, the junction contained 2 bases not matched to a gene. Germline V gene data show CDR1 as MDHEN and CDR2 as SYDVKM. The CDR3 runs 13 residues.

The chain employs TRBV2 and TRBJ1-1; possible D gene TRBD1, 5 bases. V was shortened by 4 bases and J by 8 bases, with 14 bases between the two germline ends. Germline CDR1 SNHLY, CDR2 FYNNEI. CDR3 size: 13 residues. The CDR3 sequence: CASSVEGVREAFF. The CDR3 nucleotides read TGTGCCAGCAGTGTAGAAGGGGTGAGAGAAGCTTTCTTT.

This clonotype was seen once. The rearrangement joins TRBV7-2 to TRBJ2-1; D call uncertain. Germline assignment: CDR1 SGHTA and CDR2 FQGNSA. Trimming took off 1 base at V and 2 bases at J, with 9 bases between the two ends. The CDR3 consists of 15 residues. The CDR3 region has the DNA TGTGCCAGCAGCTTAGATCGTGTCGCCTACAATGAGCAGTTCTTC. It yields the protein CASSLDRVAYNEQFF. The full variable domain, rest sourced from reference TRBV7-2 and TRBJ2-1, is GAGVSQSPSNKVTEKGKDVELRCDPISGHTALYWYRQSLGQGLEFLIYFQGNSAPDKSGLPSDRFSAERTGGSVSTLTIQRTQQEDSAVYLCASSLDRVAYNEQFFGPGTRLTVL.

This sequence joins TRBV5-1 and TRBJ2-7; D unresolved. Germline CDR1 SGHRS, CDR2 YFSETQ. Trimming shortened V by 3 bases and J by 5 bases, and 15 bases separated the two germline ends. This CDR3 comprises 14 residues. DNA for the CDR3: TGCGCCAGCAGCTCGCAAACCTCAGCCAACGAGCAGTACTTC. Amino acid sequence: CASSSQTSANEQYF.

The V call is TRBV20-1, the J call TRBJ1-5; 7 nucleotides line up with TRBD1. Trimming at V came to 1 base and at J to 5 bases, leaving 8 bases not matched to a gene. This CDR3 is 15 amino acids long. The germline V gene encodes CDR1 DFQATT and CDR2 SNEGSKA (reference sequence). The CDR3 nucleotides read TGCAGTGCTAGAGTACCGACAGGGTGGGATCAGCCCCAGCATTTT. Protein: CSARVPTGWDQPQHF.

V gene TRBV10-3 combines with J gene TRBJ2-3; 10 bases map to TRBD1. The CDR3 has 15 residues. The J segment lost 5 bases and the V segment lost 3 bases, leaving 5 bases of the junction unmatched. Germline CDR1 reads ENHRY; CDR2 reads SYGVKD. The CDR3 is CAISDQTGGRDTQYF. The CDR3 bases are TGTGCCATCAGTGATCAGACAGGGGGCAGAGATACGCAGTATTTT.

This sequence joins TRBV12-3 or TRBV12-4 and TRBJ2-3, with TRBD2 matching 7 bases. There are 15 residues in the CDR3. J was trimmed by 2 bases and V by 1 base; bases with no gene match: 3. CDR3 amino acids: CASSLGLAATDTQYF. The CDR3 region has the DNA TGTGCCAGCAGTTTAGGCCTAGCGGCCACAGATACGCAGTATTTT.

The V gene is TRBV4-2, the J gene TRBJ1-1; a possible D gene is TRBD1 (6 bases). CDR1 and CDR2 (germline): LGHNA, YNFKEQ. V was shortened by 0 bases and J by 3 bases, with 8 bases between the two germline ends. CDR3 length: 14 amino acids. CDR3 amino acids: CASSQDPGDTEAFF. Written as DNA, the CDR3 is TGTGCCAGCAGCCAAGACCCAGGGGACACTGAAGCTTTCTTT.

The chain links TRBV9 to TRBJ1-1, with TRBD1 matching over 8 bases. Germline lookup yields CDR1 SGDLS and CDR2 YYNGEE. The CDR3 loop spans 14 amino acids. V shed 3 bases and J 11 bases; nucleotides not matched to a gene: 12. In DNA, the CDR3 is TGTGCCAGCAGCGCCACCTTTCAGGGGGCGAGGGCTTTCTTT. It yields the protein CASSATFQGARAFF.

This chain uses TRBV11-1 with TRBJ1-2; D is possibly TRBD1 (6 bases). Trimming left V 5 bases short and J 7 bases short, with 14 bases between. This CDR3 region has 13 residues. CDR1 and CDR2 (germline): SGHAT, FQDESV (reference sequence). The CDR3 sequence: CASSPDRNRGYTF. The CDR3 region has the DNA TGTGCCAGCAGCCCAGACAGGAACCGTGGCTACACCTTC.

The chain links TRBV5-1 to TRBJ2-5; 11 bases are a match to TRBD2. Germline loops: CDR1 SGHRS, CDR2 YFSETQ. This CDR3 is built from 16 residues. V trimming: 2 bases; J trimming: 3 bases; junction bases outside the gene matches: 6. Written as DNA, the CDR3 is TGCGCCAGCAGCTTCGGGACTAGCGGAGGGAAAGAGACCCAGTACTTC. Translation gives CASSFGTSGGKETQYF. The whole variable domain, remainder taken from reference TRBV5-1 and TRBJ2-5, is KAGVTQTPRYLIKTRGQQVTLSCSPISGHRSVSWYQQTPGQGLQFLFEYFSETQRNKGNFPGRFSGRQFSNSRSEMNVSTLELGDSALYLCASSFGTSGGKETQYFGPGTRLLVL.

The chain links TRBV29-1 to TRBJ2-7, with TRBD1 matching 9 bases. Germline V gives CDR1 SQVTM, CDR2 ANQGSEA. CDR3 size: 14 residues. Unmatched junction bases numbered 10, after V lost 6 bases and J lost 4 bases. CDR3 amino acids: CSVQGQGTGYEQYF. The CDR3 region has the DNA TGCAGCGTGCAAGGACAGGGGACGGGGTACGAGCAGTACTTC.

This clonotype was recorded only once. The chain carries TRBV4-3 and TRBJ1-6; D gene ambiguous. V was shortened by 3 bases and J by 8 bases, with 11 bases between the two germline ends. The germline V gene encodes CDR1 LGHNA and CDR2 YSLEER. The CDR3 loop spans 14 amino acids. The CDR3 sequence is CASSQPGKDSPLHF. CDR3 coding DNA: TGCGCCAGCAGCCAGCCCGGGAAAGATTCACCCCTCCACTTT.

The CDR3 DNA is TGTGCCAGCAGCGTAGCGTCTAGCGGGGGCCAAGAGACCCAGTACTTC. Protein sequence: CASSVASSGGQETQYF. This rearrangement joins TRBV9 to TRBJ2-5; TRBD2 aligns across 10 bases. The CDR3 contains 16 residues. Germline V lookup: CDR1 SGDLS, CDR2 YYNGEE. V shed 0 bases, J shed 1 base, and the junction held 3 bases outside the gene matches.

The V call is TRBV3-1, the J call TRBJ1-5; TRBD1 matches at 10 bases. V dropped 1 base and J dropped 7; count of bases not matched to a gene: 7. Germline V gene data show CDR1 as LGHDT and CDR2 as YNNKEL (reference sequence). The CDR3 extends over 16 amino acids. CDR3 coding DNA: TGTGCCAGCAGCCAAGGGACAGGGGGATGGGGCCAGCCCCAGCATTTT. It encodes CASSQGTGGWGQPQHF.

The chain carries TRBV4-3 and TRBJ2-3, with D possibly TRBD1 on 5 matching bases. The germline gives CDR1 LGHNA, CDR2 YSLEER. The V and J ends lost 1 base and 5 bases respectively, with 10 bases between them. This CDR3 has 14 residues. The CDR3 region is CASSQGQTVDTQYF. CDR3 nucleotides: TGCGCCAGCAGCCAAGGACAGACGGTAGATACGCAGTATTTT.